These T cell receptor beta chains were read from a single sample in a study of shared clonotypes between healthy human individuals. TCRdb keeps only in-frame clones here, not all; method: immunoSEQ multiplex PCR. The table has more than 2 million clones, 80% to 95% seen once. Sequences were obtained from naive CD8+ T cells from PBMCs. The receptors were sampled from a man between 18 and 35 years old in good health. Some clones in this sample may be carry-over from other donors' samples. Each CDR3 is given with its conserved first and last residue. Fields, in order: clone size, J gene, V gene, D gene, CDR3 protein, CDR3 DNA. D genes are given only for firm matches. The size field is filled for only some rows; it gives once, few, many or a size class.

abundance: once; j_gene: TRBJ2-7; v_gene: TRBV19; d_gene: -; CDR3aa: CASSIEAGSAYEQYF; CDR3nt: TGTGCCAGTAGTATAGAAGCAGGTTCGGCCTACGAGCAGTACTTC
abundance: -; j_gene: TRBJ2-1; v_gene: TRBV7-9; d_gene: -; CDR3aa: CASSLWIAQISYNEQFF; CDR3nt: TGTGCCAGCAGCTTATGGATAGCACAGATCTCCTACAATGAGCAGTTCTTC
abundance: -; j_gene: TRBJ2-7; v_gene: TRBV19; d_gene: -; CDR3aa: CASSIRDLGYEQYF; CDR3nt: TGTGCCAGTAGTATTCGCGACCTAGGGTATGAGCAGTACTTC
abundance: -; j_gene: TRBJ2-2; v_gene: TRBV9; d_gene: TRBD2; CDR3aa: CASSVETSGRANTGELFF; CDR3nt: TGTGCCAGCAGCGTAGAGACTAGCGGGAGGGCGAACACCGGGGAGCTGTTTTTT
abundance: -; j_gene: TRBJ2-5; v_gene: TRBV14; d_gene: -; CDR3aa: CASSQDAPSPWRTETQYF; CDR3nt: TGTGCCAGCAGCCAAGATGCCCCTTCCCCATGGAGGACGGAGACCCAGTACTTC
abundance: -; j_gene: TRBJ2-4; v_gene: TRBV9; d_gene: TRBD2; CDR3aa: CASSVSSGRIAKNIQYF; CDR3nt: TGTGCCAGCAGCGTATCCAGCGGGAGGATAGCCAAAAACATTCAGTACTTC
abundance: once; j_gene: TRBJ2-3; v_gene: TRBV7-8; d_gene: TRBD2; CDR3aa: CASSLKLAGVTDTQYF; CDR3nt: TGTGCCAGCAGCTTGAAACTAGCGGGAGTCACAGATACGCAGTATTTT
abundance: -; j_gene: TRBJ1-2; v_gene: TRBV19; d_gene: -; CDR3aa: CASRERTNYGYTF; CDR3nt: TGTGCCAGTAGAGAGAGAACTAACTATGGCTACACCTTC
abundance: -; j_gene: TRBJ2-1; v_gene: TRBV27; d_gene: TRBD2; CDR3aa: CASLGTSGGNEQFF; CDR3nt: TGTGCCAGCCTCGGGACTAGCGGGGGTAATGAGCAGTTCTTC
abundance: -; j_gene: TRBJ2-6; v_gene: TRBV27; d_gene: TRBD2; CDR3aa: CASRGLAEYTSGANVLTF; CDR3nt: TGTGCCAGCAGAGGACTAGCGGAATATACTTCTGGGGCCAACGTCCTGACTTTC
abundance: -; j_gene: TRBJ2-7; v_gene: TRBV18; d_gene: TRBD2; CDR3aa: CASCCAGGNGEQYF; CDR3nt: TGTGCCAGCTGCTGTGCGGGGGGGAATGGCGAGCAGTACTTC
abundance: -; j_gene: TRBJ2-2; v_gene: TRBV5-6; d_gene: -; CDR3aa: CASSFSPGTGELFF; CDR3nt: TGTGCCAGCAGCTTTAGCCCGGGCACCGGGGAGCTGTTTTTT
abundance: -; j_gene: TRBJ1-5; v_gene: TRBV5-4; d_gene: -; CDR3aa: CASSPGSNQPQHF; CDR3nt: TGTGCCAGCAGTCCGGGTAGCAATCAGCCCCAGCATTTT
abundance: -; j_gene: TRBJ1-1; v_gene: TRBV19; d_gene: -; CDR3aa: CASSMGRSNTEAFF; CDR3nt: TGTGCCAGTAGTATGGGACGGTCGAACACTGAAGCTTTCTTT
abundance: -; j_gene: TRBJ2-1; v_gene: TRBV29-1; d_gene: TRBD1; CDR3aa: CSAPTGAVRLDEQFF; CDR3nt: TGCAGCGCCCCGACAGGGGCGGTACGTTTGGATGAGCAGTTCTTC
abundance: few; j_gene: TRBJ1-5; v_gene: TRBV30; d_gene: -; CDR3aa: CAWSVRGVSNQPQHF; CDR3nt: TGTGCCTGGAGTGTAAGAGGGGTCAGCAATCAGCCCCAGCATTTT
abundance: -; j_gene: TRBJ2-7; v_gene: TRBV10-3; d_gene: TRBD1; CDR3aa: CAISEPRQGAYEQYF; CDR3nt: TGTGCCATCAGTGAGCCGCGACAGGGGGCCTACGAGCAGTACTTC
abundance: -; j_gene: TRBJ1-5; v_gene: TRBV5-6; d_gene: -; CDR3aa: CASSHRDKNQPQHF; CDR3nt: TGTGCCAGCAGCCACCGGGACAAAAATCAGCCCCAGCATTTT
abundance: -; j_gene: TRBJ1-2; v_gene: TRBV7-8; d_gene: -; CDR3aa: CASSLNGGEANYGYTF; CDR3nt: TGTGCCAGCAGCTTAAATGGCGGAGAAGCTAACTATGGCTACACCTTC
abundance: -; j_gene: TRBJ2-7; v_gene: TRBV21-1; d_gene: -; CDR3aa: CASSKGLAYEQYF; CDR3nt: TGTGCCAGCAGCAAGGGACTAGCCTACGAGCAGTACTTC